Listed below are T cell receptor beta chains from one sample, sequenced in a study of neurological immune-mediated disorders. TCRdb ran MiXCR on the 5' RACE reads and lists one entry per CDR3 protein. The sample records around 30,000 distinct CDR3 sequences, under 5% being singletons. The specimen sequenced was CD4+ T cells from blood. The receptors were sampled from a woman aged 40 to 50 in good health. Each CDR3 is given without its conserved first and last residue. The size of a clone is reported for some rows only, either as once, few or many, or as a class for expanded clones.

v_call	clone_size	cdr3_aa
TRBV30	many	AWGSSTDTQY
TRBV3-1	many	ASSPDRGGSFNEKLF
TRBV12-3/TRBV12-4	many	ASSQGGGGGNTEAF
TRBV5-1	few	ASSLGVNTGELF
TRBV5-1	many	ASSLDRDTEAF
TRBV27	.	ASSPHRAPYEQF
TRBV7-9	many	ASSPGLAGRTDTQY
TRBV7-9	many	ASHEGMDSGANVLT
TRBV5-1	many	ASSLPQGTGGELF
TRBV20-1	.	SASDAVFAYNEQF
TRBV7-2	many	ASSSDPSNEQF
TRBV5-1	many	ASSRAGASEGGEQF
TRBV10-1	many	ASSDPRTSGSETQY
TRBV5-1	many	ASSLGGGRGEQY
TRBV5-1	many	ASSPSGQALGTEAF
TRBV5-1	many	ASSVTVAYEQY
TRBV6-5	many	ASSRGGASTDTQY
TRBV7-2	many	ASTRGLAGISEQF
TRBV20-1	many	SATLRTSGGGEQF
TRBV12-3/TRBV12-4	many	ASSRLAQYQETQY
TRBV5-6	many	ASSSGGGVSQPQH
TRBV20-1	medium-sized	SASPGNQPQH
TRBV11-2	many	ASSPLTGGVMGTQY
TRBV25-1	many	ASSPRTESSYNEQF
TRBV20-1	many	SASSIAKNIQY
TRBV5-6	many	ASSHRDSFSYEQY
TRBV7-2	many	ASSRAGGNHNEQF
TRBV12-3/TRBV12-4	many	ASSRAPYTEAF
TRBV12-3/TRBV12-4	many	ASSSRGQGIGQF
TRBV6-5	many	ASRTGNLYEQY
TRBV7-9	many	ASSPGGREKLF
TRBV7-9	many	ASSFWTANTGELF
TRBV4-2	many	ASSHEIGELF
TRBV15	many	ATSRDARGGTDTQY
TRBV12-3/TRBV12-4	many	ASTRKDRRQSYT
TRBV2	many	ASSATSGGFYNEQF